The rows below give T cell receptor beta chains drawn from one sample of a study of blood T cell repertoires in COVID-19. TCRdb's copy holds only in-frame clones and misses some; the assay was immunoSEQ multiplex PCR. The repertoire includes more than 70,000 clones, 80% to 90% of them detected once, and approximately 6.3% sits in the top ten. Sequencing was carried out using peripheral blood. The origin of the receptors is a man aged 45-65 years with active COVID-19. CDR3s include the opening cysteine and the closing phenylalanine or tryptophan. A D gene is named only where the DNA matches it firmly. Clone size is not always given. Where it is, it says once, few, many or a class for expanded clones.

>TRBJ2-4|NA|NA|TRBV25-1
CASSEFGQGTKNIQYF
TGTGCCAGCAGTGAATTCGGGCAGGGGACCAAAAACATTCAGTACTTC
>TRBJ2-5|TRBD1|NA|TRBV9
CASSVGSGTGHETQYF
TGTGCCAGCAGCGTAGGATCGGGGACAGGGCACGAGACCCAGTACTTC
>TRBJ1-2|TRBD1|NA|TRBV7-8
CASSLTGTGYGYTF
TGTGCCAGCAGCTTAACCGGGACAGGATATGGCTACACCTTC
>TRBJ2-3|TRBD2|NA|TRBV10-3
CAIKMTSGTDTQYF
TGTGCCATTAAAATGACTAGCGGGACAGATACGCAGTATTTT
>TRBJ1-6|TRBD1|once|TRBV7-2
CASSLIGGNSPLHF
TGTGCCAGCAGCTTAATAGGGGGCAATTCACCCCTCCACTTT
>TRBJ2-7|NA|NA|TRBV28
CASSIRRGHTYEQYF
TGTGCCAGCAGTATAAGGCGGGGCCATACCTACGAGCAGTACTTC
>TRBJ2-7|NA|NA|TRBV5-1
CASSLASVYEQYF
TGCGCCAGCAGCTTGGCCTCAGTCTACGAGCAGTACTTC
>TRBJ1-4|NA|NA|TRBV4-3
CASSQSGGANEKLFF
TGCGCCAGCAGCCAATCGGGGGGGGCTAATGAAAAACTGTTTTTT
>TRBJ1-4|NA|NA|TRBV7-9
CASSLPTAQNEKLFF
TGTGCCAGCAGCTTACCAACCGCTCAGAATGAAAAACTGTTTTTT
>TRBJ1-3|TRBD1|NA|TRBV29-1
CSATPDRARNTIYF
TGCAGCGCTACCCCGGACAGGGCGAGAAACACCATATATTTT
>TRBJ2-3|NA|NA|TRBV7-9
CASRLDGSTDTQYF
TGTGCCAGCAGACTAGACGGCTCCACAGATACGCAGTATTTT
>TRBJ1-2|NA|NA|TRBV4-3
CASSQVSGTDRYTF
TGCGCCAGCAGCCAAGTTTCTGGAACAGACCGCTACACCTTC
>TRBJ2-3|TRBD2|NA|TRBV5-6
CASSLFFGGNTDTQYF
TGTGCCAGCAGCCTGTTTTTCGGGGGGAACACAGATACGCAGTATTTT
>TRBJ2-3|NA|NA|TRBV5-1
CASSFGGTDTQYF
TGCGCCAGCAGCTTCGGAGGCACAGATACGCAGTATTTT
>TRBJ2-3|TRBD2|NA|TRBV5-4
CASSLVGGGPTDTQYF
TGTGCCAGCAGCTTGGTGGGCGGGGGGCCCACAGATACGCAGTATTTT
>TRBJ1-2|NA|NA|TRBV3-1/TRBV3-2
CASSQEVAWPLYGYTF
TGTGCCAGCAGCCAAGAGGTAGCTTGGCCCTTGTATGGCTACACCTTC
>TRBJ2-1|NA|NA|TRBV4-1
CASSQVVRSGGRQDEQFF
TGCGCCAGCAGCCAAGTCGTCCGTAGCGGTGGCAGGCAGGATGAGCAGTTCTTC
>TRBJ1-4|NA|NA|TRBV12-3/TRBV12-4
CASSPDEKLFF
TGTGCCAGCAGTCCAGATGAAAAACTGTTTTTT
>TRBJ2-2|TRBD2|NA|TRBV7-3
CASSLNSGGGTGELFF
TGTGCCAGCAGCTTAAACAGCGGGGGAGGCACCGGGGAGCTGTTTTTT